This T cell receptor (beta chain) was identified in a study of CD4 T cells in relation to SARS-CoV-2 and coronaviruses. The unexposed donors gave CD4+ T cells in about 2010-2019, prior to COVID-19. Isolation of CD4+ T cells took place after less than 13 days in culture. The data were produced by immunoSEQ multiplex PCR, yet TCRdb's version contains in-frame clones alone and is incomplete. Seen here are fewer than 25,000 clones, roughly 80% observed once, and the top ten hold around 16%. Concerning this clone: Its cognate antigen is unknown.

J was trimmed by 8 bases and V by 3 bases; bases with no gene match: 6. Germline loops: CDR1 LGHDT, CDR2 YNNKEL (reference sequence). The CDR3 runs to 14 residues. Material for sequencing was CD4+ T cells from PBMCs, cultured in vitro. The TCR comes from a human donor in good health. The chain couples TRBV3-1 (or the pseudogene TRBV3-2) to TRBJ2-3, with 9 bases matching TRBD2. This CDR3 is CASSQGLAEGTQYF. CDR3 nucleotide sequence: TGTGCCAGCAGCCAGGGACTAGCTGAGGGTACGCAGTATTTT.